This TCR beta chain was obtained from a study of blood T cell repertoires in COVID-19. This clone was found once. This CDR3 comprises 12 residues. CDR1 and CDR2 (germline): GTSNPN, SVGIG (reference sequence). The V end was cut by 1 base, the J end by 7 bases, with 10 bases between. Generated by immunoSEQ multiplex PCR, the TCRdb table keeps only in-frame clones and is missing some. The sample lists 100,000 to 150,000 clones, 70% to 90% seen once, with less than 8% in the top ten. The receptor's source is a man in his fifties or sixties with acute or convalescent COVID-19. The sequenced sample consisted of peripheral blood. The chain couples TRBV30 to TRBJ1-2; D perhaps matches TRBD1 (6 bases). The CDR3, as DNA: TGTGCCTGGAGTGGGGACATAGGTGGCTACACCTTC. Residues: CAWSGDIGGYTF. Full variable domain (remainder filled in from reference TRBV30 and TRBJ1-2): SQTIHQWPATLVQPVGSPLSLECTVEGTSNPNLYWYRQAAGRGLQLLFYSVGIGQISSEVPQNLSASRPQDRQFILSSKKLLLSDSGFYLCAWSGDIGGYTFGSGTRLTVV.